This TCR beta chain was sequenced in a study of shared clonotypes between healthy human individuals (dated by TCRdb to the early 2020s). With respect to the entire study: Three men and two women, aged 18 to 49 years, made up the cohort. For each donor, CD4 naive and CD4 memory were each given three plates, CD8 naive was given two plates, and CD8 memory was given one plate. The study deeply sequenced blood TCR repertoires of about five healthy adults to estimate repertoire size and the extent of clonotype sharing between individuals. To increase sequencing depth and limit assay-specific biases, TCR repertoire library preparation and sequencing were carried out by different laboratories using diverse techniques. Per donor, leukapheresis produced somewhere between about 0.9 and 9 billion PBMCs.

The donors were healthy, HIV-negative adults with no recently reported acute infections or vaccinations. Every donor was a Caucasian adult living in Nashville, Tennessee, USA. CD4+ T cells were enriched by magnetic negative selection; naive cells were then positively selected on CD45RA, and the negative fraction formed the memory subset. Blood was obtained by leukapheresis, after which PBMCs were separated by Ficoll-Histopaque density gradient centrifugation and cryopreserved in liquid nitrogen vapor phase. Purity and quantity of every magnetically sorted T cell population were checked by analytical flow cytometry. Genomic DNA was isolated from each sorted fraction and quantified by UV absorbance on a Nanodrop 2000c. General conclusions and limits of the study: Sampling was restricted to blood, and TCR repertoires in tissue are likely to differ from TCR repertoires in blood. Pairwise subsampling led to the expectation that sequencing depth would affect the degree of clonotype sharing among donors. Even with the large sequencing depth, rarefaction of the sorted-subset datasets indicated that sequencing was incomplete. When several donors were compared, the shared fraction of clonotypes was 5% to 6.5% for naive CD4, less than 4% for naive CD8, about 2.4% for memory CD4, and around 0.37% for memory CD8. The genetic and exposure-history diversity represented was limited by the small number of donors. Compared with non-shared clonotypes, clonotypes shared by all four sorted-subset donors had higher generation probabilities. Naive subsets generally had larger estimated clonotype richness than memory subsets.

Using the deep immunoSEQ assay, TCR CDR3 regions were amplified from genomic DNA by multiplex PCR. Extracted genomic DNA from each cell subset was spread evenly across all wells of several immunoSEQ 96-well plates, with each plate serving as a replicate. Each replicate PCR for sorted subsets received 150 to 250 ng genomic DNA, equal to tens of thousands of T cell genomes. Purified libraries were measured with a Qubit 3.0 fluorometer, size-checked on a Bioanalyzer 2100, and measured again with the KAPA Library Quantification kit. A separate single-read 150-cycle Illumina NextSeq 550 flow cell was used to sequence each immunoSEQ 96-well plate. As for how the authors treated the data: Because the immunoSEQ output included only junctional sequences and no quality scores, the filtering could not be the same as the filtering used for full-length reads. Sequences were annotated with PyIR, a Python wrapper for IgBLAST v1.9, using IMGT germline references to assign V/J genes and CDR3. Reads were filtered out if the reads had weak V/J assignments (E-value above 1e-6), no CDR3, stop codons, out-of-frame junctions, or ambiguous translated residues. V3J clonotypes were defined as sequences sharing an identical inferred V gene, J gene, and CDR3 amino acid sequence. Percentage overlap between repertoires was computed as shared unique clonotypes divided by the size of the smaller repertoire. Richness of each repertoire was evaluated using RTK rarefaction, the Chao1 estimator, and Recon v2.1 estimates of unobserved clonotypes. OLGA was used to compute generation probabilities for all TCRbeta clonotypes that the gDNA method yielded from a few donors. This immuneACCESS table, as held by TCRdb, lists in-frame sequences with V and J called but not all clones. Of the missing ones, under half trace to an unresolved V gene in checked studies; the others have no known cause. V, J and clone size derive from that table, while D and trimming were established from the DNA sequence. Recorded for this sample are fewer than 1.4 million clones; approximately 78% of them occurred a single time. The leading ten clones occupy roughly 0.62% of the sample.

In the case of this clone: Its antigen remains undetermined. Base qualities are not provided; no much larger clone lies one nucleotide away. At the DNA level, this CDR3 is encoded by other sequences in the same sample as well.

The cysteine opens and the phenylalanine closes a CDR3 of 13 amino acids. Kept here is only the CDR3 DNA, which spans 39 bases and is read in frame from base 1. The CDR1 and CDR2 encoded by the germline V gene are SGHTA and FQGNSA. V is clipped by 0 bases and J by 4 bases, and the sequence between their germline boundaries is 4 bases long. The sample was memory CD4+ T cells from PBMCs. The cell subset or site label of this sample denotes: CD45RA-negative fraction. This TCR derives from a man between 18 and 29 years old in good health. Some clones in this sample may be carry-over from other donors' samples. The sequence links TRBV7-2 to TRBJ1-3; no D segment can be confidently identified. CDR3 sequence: CASSLASGNTIYF. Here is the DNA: TGTGCCAGCAGCTTAGCGAGCGGAAACACCATATATTTT.